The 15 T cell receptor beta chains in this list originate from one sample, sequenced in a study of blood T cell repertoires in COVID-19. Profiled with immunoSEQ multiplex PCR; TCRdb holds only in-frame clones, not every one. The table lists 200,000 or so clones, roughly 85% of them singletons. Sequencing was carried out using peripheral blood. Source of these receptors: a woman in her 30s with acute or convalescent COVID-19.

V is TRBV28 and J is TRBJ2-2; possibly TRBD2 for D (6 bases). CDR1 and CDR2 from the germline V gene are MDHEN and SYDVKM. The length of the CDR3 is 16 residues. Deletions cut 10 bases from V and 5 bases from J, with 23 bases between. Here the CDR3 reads CATYPMRAGRTGELFF. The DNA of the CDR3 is TGTGCCACCTACCCAATGAGGGCGGGGCGGACCGGGGAGCTGTTTTTT.

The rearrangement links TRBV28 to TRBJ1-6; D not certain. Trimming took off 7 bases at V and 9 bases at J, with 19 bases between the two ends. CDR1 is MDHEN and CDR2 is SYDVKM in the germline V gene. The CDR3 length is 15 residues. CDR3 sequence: CASTFPGLRGSPLHF. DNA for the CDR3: TGTGCCAGCACCTTTCCCGGGCTGCGGGGTTCACCCCTCCACTTT.

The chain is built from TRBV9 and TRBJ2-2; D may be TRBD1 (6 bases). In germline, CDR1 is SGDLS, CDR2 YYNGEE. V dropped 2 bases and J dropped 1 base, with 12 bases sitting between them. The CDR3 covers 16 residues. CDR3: CASSVDPGQNTGELFF. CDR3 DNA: TGTGCCAGCAGCGTCGATCCGGGACAGAACACCGGGGAGCTGTTTTTT.

The CDR3: CASSYPGTARQFF. As DNA, the CDR3 is TGTGCCAGCAGTTACCCTGGGACAGCTAGGCAGTTCTTC. The chain combines TRBV6-2 or TRBV6-3 with TRBJ2-1, with 7 bases aligning to TRBD1. V dropped 2 bases and J dropped 12; count of bases not matched to a gene: 7. The CDR3 is 13 residues long. Germline V gene sequence: CDR1 MNHEY, CDR2 SVGEGT.

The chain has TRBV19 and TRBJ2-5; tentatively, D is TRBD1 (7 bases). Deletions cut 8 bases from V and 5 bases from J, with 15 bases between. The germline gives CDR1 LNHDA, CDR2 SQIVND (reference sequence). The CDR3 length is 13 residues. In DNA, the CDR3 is TGTGCCAGTTCCGAGACAGGGAGGGAGACCCAGTACTTC. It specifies CASSETGRETQYF.

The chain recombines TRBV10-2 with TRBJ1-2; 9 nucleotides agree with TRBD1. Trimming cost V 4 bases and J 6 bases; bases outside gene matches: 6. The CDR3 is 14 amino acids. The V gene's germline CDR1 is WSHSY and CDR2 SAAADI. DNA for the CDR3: TGCGCCAGCAGTGTACGACAGGGGGGCAATGGCTACACCTTC. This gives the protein CASSVRQGGNGYTF.

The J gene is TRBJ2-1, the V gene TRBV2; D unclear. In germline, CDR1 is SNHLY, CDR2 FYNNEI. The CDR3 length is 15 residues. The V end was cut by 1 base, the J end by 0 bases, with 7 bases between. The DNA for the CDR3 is TGTGCCAGCAGTGAAGAACCGAGCTCCTACAATGAGCAGTTCTTC. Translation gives CASSEEPSSYNEQFF.

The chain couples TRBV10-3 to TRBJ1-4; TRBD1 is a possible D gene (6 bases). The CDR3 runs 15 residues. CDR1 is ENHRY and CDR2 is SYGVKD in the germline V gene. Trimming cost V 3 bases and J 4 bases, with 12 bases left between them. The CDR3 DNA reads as TGTGCCATCAGTGAAACCGACAGGAGTAATGAAAAACTGTTTTTT. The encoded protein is CAISETDRSNEKLFF.

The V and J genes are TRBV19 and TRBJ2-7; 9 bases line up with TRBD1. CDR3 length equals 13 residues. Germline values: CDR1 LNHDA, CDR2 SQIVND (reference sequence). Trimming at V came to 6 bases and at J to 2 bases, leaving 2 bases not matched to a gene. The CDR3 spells CASRTGGTYEQYF. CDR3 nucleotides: TGTGCCAGTAGGACAGGGGGGACCTACGAGCAGTACTTC.

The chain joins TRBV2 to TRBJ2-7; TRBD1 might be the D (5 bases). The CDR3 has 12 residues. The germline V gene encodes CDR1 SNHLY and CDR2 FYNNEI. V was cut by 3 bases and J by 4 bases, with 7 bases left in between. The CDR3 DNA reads TGTGCCAGCAGTGATAGGGGTTACGAGCAGTACTTC. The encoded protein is CASSDRGYEQYF.

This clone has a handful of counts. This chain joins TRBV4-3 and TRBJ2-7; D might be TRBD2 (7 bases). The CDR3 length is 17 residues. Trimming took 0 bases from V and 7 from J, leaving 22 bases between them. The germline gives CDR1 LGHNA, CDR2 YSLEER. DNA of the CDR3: TGCGCCAGCAGCCAAGAATTGGGGGGCGGCGGGAGCCATGAGCAGTACTTC. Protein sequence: CASSQELGGGGSHEQYF.

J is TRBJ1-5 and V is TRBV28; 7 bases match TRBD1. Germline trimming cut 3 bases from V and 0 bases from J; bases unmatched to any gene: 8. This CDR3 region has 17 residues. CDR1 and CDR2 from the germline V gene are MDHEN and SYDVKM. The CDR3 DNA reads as TGTGCCAGCAGTTTCCGGGACAGCCTATATAGCAATCAGCCCCAGCATTTT. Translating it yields CASSFRDSLYSNQPQHF.

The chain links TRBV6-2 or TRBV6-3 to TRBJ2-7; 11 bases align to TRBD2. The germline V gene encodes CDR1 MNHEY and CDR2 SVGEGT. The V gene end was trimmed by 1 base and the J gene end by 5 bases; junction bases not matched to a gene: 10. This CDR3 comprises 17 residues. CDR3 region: CASSYLAGGPLVHEQYF. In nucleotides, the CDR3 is TGTGCCAGCAGTTACTTAGCGGGAGGGCCTCTTGTCCACGAGCAGTACTTC.

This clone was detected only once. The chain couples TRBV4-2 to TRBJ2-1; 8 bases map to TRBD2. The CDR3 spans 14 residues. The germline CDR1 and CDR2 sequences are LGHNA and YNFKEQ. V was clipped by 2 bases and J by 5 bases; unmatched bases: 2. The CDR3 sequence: CASSQRLANNEQFF. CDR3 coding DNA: TGTGCCAGCAGCCAACGACTAGCGAACAATGAGCAGTTCTTC.

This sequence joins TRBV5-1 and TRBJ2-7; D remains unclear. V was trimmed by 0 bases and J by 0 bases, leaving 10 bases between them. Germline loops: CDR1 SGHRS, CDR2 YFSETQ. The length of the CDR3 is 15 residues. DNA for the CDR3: TGCGCCAGCAGCTTGGAGTGGCAGGTCTCCTACGAGCAGTACTTC. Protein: CASSLEWQVSYEQYF. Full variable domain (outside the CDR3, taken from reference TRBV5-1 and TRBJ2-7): KAGVTQTPRYLIKTRGQQVTLSCSPISGHRSVSWYQQTPGQGLQFLFEYFSETQRNKGNFPGRFSGRQFSNSRSEMNVSTLELGDSALYLCASSLEWQVSYEQYFGPGTRLTVT.